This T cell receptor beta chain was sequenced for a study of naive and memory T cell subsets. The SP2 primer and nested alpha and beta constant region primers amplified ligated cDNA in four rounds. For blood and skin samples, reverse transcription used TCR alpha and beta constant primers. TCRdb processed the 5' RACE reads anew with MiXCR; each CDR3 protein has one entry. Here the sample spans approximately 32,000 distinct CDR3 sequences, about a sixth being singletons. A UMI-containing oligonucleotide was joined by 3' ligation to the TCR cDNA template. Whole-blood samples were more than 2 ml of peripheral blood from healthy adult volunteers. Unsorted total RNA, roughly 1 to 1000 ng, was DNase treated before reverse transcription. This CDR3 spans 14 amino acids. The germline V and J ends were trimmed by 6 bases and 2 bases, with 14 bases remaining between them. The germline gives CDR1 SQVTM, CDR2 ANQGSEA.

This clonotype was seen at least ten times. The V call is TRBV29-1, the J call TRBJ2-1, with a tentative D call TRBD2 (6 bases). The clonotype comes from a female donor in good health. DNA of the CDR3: TGCAGCGTACGGACTACCCCCCCCTACAATGAGCAGTTCTTC. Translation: CSVRTTPPYNEQFF.